This TCR beta chain was sequenced for a study of shared clonotypes between healthy human individuals. Study at large: Two women and three men aged 18 to 49 served as donors. Study outcomes and limitations: Some naive CD4 clonotypes, roughly 5%, turned up in common across several donors.

This CDR3 is built from 16 residues. CDR1 and CDR2 (germline): MNHNS, SASEGT. With 4 bases removed from V and 3 bases from J, the gap between germline ends came to 17 bases. Of note for this clone: Antigen specificity is unknown.

Positively selected for CCR7, the CD45RO-negative cells used as naive CD8 cells excluded terminally differentiated effector memory CD45RA+ cells. The method was immunoSEQ multiplex PCR; TCRdb's version includes in-frame clones alone and lacks a portion of them. The sample lists about 2 million clones, roughly 94% occurring once. The sequencing sample was made of naive CD8+ T cells sorted from blood. The TCR sequence derives from a man aged 18 to 30 in good health. This chain connects TRBV6-1 to TRBJ2-3, with D perhaps matching TRBD2 (6 bases). This CDR3 reads CASSAEGPGVTDTQYF. The CDR3 DNA follows: TGTGCCAGCAGTGCCGAGGGTCCGGGAGTGACAGATACGCAGTATTTT.